Reported below is one T cell receptor (beta chain). Antigen: not known. The primer mix had 60 Vbeta and 13 Jbeta primers. The method was immunoSEQ multiplex PCR; TCRdb's version includes in-frame clones alone and lacks a portion of them. The sample lists 130,000 or so clones, roughly four fifths seen once, with 8.1% in the top ten. The J segment lost 6 bases and the V segment lost 0 bases, leaving 5 bases of the junction unmatched. CDR3 length: 17 residues. Germline V gene sequence: CDR1 KGHSH, CDR2 LQKENI. These data are taken from a study of cytomegalovirus exposure and HLA in healthy donors. Study-level results: Many donors shared some public TCRs, even though most TCR sequences were rare. The authors reported that TCR beta sequences could predict HLA-A and HLA-B alleles. These predictions were accurate for most subjects in the first cohort. Cytomegalovirus-associated status was assigned to approximately 160 TCR beta chains. Later analysis showed TCR association rates varying by HLA locus, highest for DRB1 and lowest for HLA-C.

This receptor was identified in a woman aged 50 to 65 in good health and CMV-seropositive. Sequenced input: PBMCs. This chain links TRBV18 with TRBJ2-1; 13 nucleotides agree with TRBD2. Written as DNA, the CDR3 is TGTGCCAGCTCACCACCTTTACTAGCGGGAGGGTCCAATGAGCAGTTCTTC. It codes for CASSPPLLAGGSNEQFF.